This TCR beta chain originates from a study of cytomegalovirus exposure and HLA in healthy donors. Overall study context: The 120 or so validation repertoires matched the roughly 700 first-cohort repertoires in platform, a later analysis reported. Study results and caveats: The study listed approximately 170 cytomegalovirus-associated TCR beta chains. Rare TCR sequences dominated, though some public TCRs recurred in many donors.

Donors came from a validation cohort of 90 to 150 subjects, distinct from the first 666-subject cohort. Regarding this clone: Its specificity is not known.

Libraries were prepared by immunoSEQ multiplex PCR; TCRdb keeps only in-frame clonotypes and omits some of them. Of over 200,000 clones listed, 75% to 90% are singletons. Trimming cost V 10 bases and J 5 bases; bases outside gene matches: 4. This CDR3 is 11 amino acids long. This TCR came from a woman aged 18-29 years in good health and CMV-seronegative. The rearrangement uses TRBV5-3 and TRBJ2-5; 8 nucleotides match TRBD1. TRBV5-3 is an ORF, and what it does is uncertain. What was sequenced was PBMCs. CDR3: CAQGAEETQYF. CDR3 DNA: TGTGCCCAGGGGGCAGAGGAGACCCAGTACTTC.